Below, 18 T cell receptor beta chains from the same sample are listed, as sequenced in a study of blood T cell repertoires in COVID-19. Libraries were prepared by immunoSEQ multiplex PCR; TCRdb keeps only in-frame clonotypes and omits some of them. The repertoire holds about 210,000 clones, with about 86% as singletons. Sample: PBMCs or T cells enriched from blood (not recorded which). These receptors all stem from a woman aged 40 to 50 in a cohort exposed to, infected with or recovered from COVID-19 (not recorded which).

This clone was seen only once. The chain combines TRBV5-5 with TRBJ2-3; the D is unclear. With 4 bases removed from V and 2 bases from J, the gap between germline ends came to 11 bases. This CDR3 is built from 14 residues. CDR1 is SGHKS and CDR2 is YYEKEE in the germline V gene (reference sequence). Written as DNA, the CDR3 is TGTGCCAGCAGCCTTGACTCCTTCACAGATACGCAGTATTTT. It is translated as CASSLDSFTDTQYF.

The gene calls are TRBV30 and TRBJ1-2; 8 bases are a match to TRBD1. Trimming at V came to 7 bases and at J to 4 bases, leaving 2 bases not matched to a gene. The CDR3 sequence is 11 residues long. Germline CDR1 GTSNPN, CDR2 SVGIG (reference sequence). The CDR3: CAFDRGYGYTF. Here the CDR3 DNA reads TGTGCCTTCGACAGGGGCTATGGCTACACCTTC.

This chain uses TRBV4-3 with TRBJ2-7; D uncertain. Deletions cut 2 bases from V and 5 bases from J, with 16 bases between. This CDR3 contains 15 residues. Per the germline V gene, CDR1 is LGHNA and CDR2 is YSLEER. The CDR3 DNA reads TGCGCCAGCAGCCAACGCCTTGTCGGGTTTGACGAGCAGTACTTC. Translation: CASSQRLVGFDEQYF.

CDR3 protein: CASSQNRGPNTEAFF. The CDR3, as DNA: TGCGCCAGCAGCCAGAACAGGGGCCCGAACACTGAAGCTTTCTTT. The chain carries TRBV4-1 and TRBJ1-1, with TRBD1 identical over 7 bases. The CDR3 covers 15 residues. In germline, CDR1 is MGHRA, CDR2 YSYEKL. V gave up 3 bases and J gave up 1 base; unmatched junction bases: 5.

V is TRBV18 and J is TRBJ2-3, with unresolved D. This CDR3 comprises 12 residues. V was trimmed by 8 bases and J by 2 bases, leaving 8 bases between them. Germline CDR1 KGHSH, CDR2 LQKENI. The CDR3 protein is CASTYTTDTQYF. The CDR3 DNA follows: TGTGCCAGCACATACACCACAGATACGCAGTATTTT.

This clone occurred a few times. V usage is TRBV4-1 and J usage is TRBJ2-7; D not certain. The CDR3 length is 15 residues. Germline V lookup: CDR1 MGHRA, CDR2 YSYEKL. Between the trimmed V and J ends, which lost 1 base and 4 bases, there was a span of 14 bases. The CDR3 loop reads CASSQGNSPHYEQYF. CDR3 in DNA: TGCGCCAGCAGCCAAGGTAACAGCCCTCATTACGAGCAGTACTTC.

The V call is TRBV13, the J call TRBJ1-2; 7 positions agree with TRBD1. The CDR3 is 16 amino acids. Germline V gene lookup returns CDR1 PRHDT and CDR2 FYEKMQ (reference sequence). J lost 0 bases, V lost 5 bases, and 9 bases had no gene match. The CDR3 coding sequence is TGTGCCAGCAGCCTGGAGGGGGCAAGAGCTAACTATGGCTACACCTTC. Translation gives CASSLEGARANYGYTF.

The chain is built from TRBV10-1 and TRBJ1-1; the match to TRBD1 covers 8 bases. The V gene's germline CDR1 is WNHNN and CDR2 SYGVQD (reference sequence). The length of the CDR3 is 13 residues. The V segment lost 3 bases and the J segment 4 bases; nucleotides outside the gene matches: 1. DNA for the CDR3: TGCGCCAGCAGTGAAACAGGGGGCACTGAAGCTTTCTTT. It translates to CASSETGGTEAFF.

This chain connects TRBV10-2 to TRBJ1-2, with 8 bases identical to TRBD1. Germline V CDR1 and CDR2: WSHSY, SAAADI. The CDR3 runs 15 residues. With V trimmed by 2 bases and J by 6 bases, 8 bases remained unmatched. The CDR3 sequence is CASSEQSGGADGYTF. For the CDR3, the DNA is TGCGCCAGCAGTGAGCAGTCAGGGGGCGCTGATGGCTACACCTTC.

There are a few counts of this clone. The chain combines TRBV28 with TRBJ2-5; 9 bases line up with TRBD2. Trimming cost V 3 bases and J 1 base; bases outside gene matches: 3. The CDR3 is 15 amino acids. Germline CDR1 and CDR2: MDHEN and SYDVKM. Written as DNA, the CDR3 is TGTGCCAGCAGTTTCTTAGCGGGGGTCCAAGAGACCCAGTACTTC. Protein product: CASSFLAGVQETQYF. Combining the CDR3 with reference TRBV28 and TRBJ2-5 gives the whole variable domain DVKVTQSSRYLVKRTGEKVFLECVQDMDHENMFWYRQDPGLGLRLIYFSYDVKMKEKGDIPEGYSVSREKKERFSLILESASTNQTSMYLCASSFLAGVQETQYFGPGTRLLVL.

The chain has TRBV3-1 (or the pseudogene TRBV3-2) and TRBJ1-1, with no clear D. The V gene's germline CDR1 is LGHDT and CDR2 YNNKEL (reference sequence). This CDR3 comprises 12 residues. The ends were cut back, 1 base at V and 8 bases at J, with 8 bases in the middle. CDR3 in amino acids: CASSQVAEEAFF. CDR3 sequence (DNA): TGTGCCAGCAGCCAAGTGGCGGAGGAAGCTTTCTTT.

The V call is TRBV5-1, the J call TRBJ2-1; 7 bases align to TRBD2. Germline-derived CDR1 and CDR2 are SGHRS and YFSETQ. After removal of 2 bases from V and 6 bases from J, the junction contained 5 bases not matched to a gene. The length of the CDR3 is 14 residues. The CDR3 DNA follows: TGCGCCAGCAGCTTAGCGGGAAGGGGCAATGAGCAGTTCTTC. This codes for CASSLAGRGNEQFF.

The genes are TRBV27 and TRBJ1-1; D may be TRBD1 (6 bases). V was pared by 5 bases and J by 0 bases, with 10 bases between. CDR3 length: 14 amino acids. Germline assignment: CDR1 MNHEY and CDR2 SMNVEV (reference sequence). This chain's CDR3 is CASSPGQMNTEAFF. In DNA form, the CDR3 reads TGTGCCAGCAGTCCTGGACAGATGAACACTGAAGCTTTCTTT.

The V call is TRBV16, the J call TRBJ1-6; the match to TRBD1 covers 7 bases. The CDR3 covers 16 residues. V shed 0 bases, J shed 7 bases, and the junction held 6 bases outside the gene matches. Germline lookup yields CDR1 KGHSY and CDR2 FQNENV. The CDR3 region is CASSQSVKGANSPLHF. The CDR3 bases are TGTGCCAGCAGCCAATCCGTGAAGGGGGCGAATTCACCCCTCCACTTT. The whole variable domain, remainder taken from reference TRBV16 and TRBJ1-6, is GEEVAQTPKHLVRGEGQKAKLYCAPIKGHSYVFWYQQVLKNEFKFLISFQNENVFDETGMPKERFSAKCLPNSPCSLEIQATKLEDSAVYFCASSQSVKGANSPLHFGNGTRLTVT.

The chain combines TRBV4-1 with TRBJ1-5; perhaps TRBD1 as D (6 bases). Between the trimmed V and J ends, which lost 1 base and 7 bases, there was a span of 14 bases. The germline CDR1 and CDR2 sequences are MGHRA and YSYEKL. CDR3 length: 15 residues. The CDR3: CASSQVVTTGQPQHF. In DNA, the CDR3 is TGCGCCAGCAGCCAAGTCGTCACGACAGGACAGCCCCAGCATTTT.

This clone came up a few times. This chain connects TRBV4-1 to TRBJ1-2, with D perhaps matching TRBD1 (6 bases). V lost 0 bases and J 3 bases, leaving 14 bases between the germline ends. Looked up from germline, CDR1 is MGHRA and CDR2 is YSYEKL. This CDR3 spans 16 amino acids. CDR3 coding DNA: TGCGCCAGCAGCCAAGACTCAACAGGGTACGACTATGGCTACACCTTC. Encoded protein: CASSQDSTGYDYGYTF.

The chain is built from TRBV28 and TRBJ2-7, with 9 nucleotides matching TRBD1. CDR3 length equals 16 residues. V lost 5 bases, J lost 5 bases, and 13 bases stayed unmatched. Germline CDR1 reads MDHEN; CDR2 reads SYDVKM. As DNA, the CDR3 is TGTGCCAGCAGTCCGCCGGGGGGACAGGGAACAAACGAGCAGTACTTC. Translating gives CASSPPGGQGTNEQYF.

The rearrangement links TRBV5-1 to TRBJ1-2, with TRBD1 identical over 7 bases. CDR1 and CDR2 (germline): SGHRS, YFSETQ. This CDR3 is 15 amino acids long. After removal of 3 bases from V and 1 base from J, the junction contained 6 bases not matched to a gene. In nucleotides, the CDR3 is TGCGCCAGCAGCTCTCTTACAGGGGTTAACTATGGCTACACCTTC. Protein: CASSSLTGVNYGYTF.